The following is a T cell receptor (beta chain) sequence with its context. Antigen unknown. The source of the sample is a study of regulatory dendritic cells for organ transplantation. Study results and limitations: Among resting subsets, memory CD8+ cells contained the most alloreactive clonotypes.

The table came from immunoSEQ multiplex PCR; TCRdb's copy has only in-frame clones and leaves some out. The data contain some 10,000 clones, 75% to 90% of them singletons. The germline CDR1 and CDR2 sequences are SEHNR and FQNEAQ (reference sequence). This CDR3 region has 17 residues. Trimming took 3 bases from V and 1 from J; bases not matched to a gene: 9. Allogeneic regulatory or mature dendritic cells were co-cultured for four to six days with CFSE-labeled sorted T cells at 1:10. The clonotype originates from a human donor in good health. The chain joins TRBV7-9 to TRBJ1-2, with TRBD1 matching over 9 bases. Sequenced material: memory CD4+ T cells from blood cultured with dendritic cells. The subset denotes: CD45RO+ memory T cells. The CDR3 bases are TGTGCCAGCAGCTTCCTCCCCAACAGGGGGCATAACTATGGCTACACCTTC. This sequence encodes CASSFLPNRGHNYGYTF.